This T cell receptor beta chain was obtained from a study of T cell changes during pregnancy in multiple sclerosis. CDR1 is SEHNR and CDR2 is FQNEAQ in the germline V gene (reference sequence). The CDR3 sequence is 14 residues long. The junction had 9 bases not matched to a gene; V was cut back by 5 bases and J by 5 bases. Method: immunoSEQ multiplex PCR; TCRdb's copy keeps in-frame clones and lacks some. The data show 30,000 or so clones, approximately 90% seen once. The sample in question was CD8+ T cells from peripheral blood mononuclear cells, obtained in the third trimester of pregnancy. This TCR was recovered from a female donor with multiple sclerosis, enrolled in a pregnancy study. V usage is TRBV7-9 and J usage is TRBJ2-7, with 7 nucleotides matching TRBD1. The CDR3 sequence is CASSGPDRVDEQYF. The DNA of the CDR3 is TGTGCCAGCAGCGGGCCCGACAGGGTCGACGAGCAGTACTTC.